The 19 T cell receptor beta chains reported below all come from one sample, sequenced in a study of CD8+ T cells in alopecia areata. Extraction and reverse transcription of RNA yielded cDNA as the sequencing template. The table came from immunoSEQ multiplex PCR; TCRdb's copy has only in-frame clones and leaves some out. Of about 98,000 clones detected, less than 50% appear once; the ten largest clones hold almost 0.8%. Input material: CD4+ T cells sorted from blood. All receptors derive from a human donor with alopecia areata.

Only a few counts were recorded for this clone. The rearrangement joins TRBV27 to TRBJ2-4; 9 bases align to TRBD1. Trimming took 4 bases from V and 0 from J; bases not matched to a gene: 7. Per the germline V gene, CDR1 is MNHEY and CDR2 is SMNVEV (reference sequence). The CDR3 loop spans 17 amino acids. CDR3 protein: CASSSPGQGLAKNIQYF. In DNA, the CDR3 is TGTGCCAGCAGTTCACCGGGACAGGGTTTAGCCAAAAACATTCAGTACTTC.

This chain links TRBV5-1 with TRBJ1-1; D remains ambiguous. This CDR3 spans 15 amino acids. Germline V CDR1 and CDR2: SGHRS, YFSETQ. Trimming pared 0 bases from V and 2 bases from J, leaving 11 bases between. The CDR3 region is CASSLATDINTEAFF. CDR3 coding DNA: TGCGCCAGCAGCTTGGCCACAGACATTAACACTGAAGCTTTCTTT. Full variable domain (outside the CDR3, taken from reference TRBV5-1 and TRBJ1-1): KAGVTQTPRYLIKTRGQQVTLSCSPISGHRSVSWYQQTPGQGLQFLFEYFSETQRNKGNFPGRFSGRQFSNSRSEMNVSTLELGDSALYLCASSLATDINTEAFFGQGTRLTVV.

In this sample, this clone turned up once. The chain joins TRBV20-1 to TRBJ1-5, with unresolved D. The germline V and J ends were trimmed by 6 bases and 8 bases, with 5 bases remaining between them. Germline lookup yields CDR1 DFQATT and CDR2 SNEGSKA (reference sequence). There are 9 residues in the CDR3. The CDR3 DNA reads as TGCAGTGCCGGAAAGCCCCAGCATTTT. It specifies CSAGKPQHF.

The chain joins TRBV29-1 to TRBJ2-1; 13 nucleotides agree with TRBD2. The CDR3 spans 16 residues. Trimming removed 7 bases from V and 9 bases from J; junction bases left unmatched: 15. Germline lookup yields CDR1 SQVTM and CDR2 ANQGSEA. CDR3 protein: CSARAGAGTSGAEQFF. CDR3 nucleotides: TGCAGCGCGAGAGCCGGAGCCGGGACTAGCGGGGCTGAGCAGTTCTTC.

Comment on this clone: The sample holds other DNA sequences that translate to the same CDR3. The rearrangement links TRBV29-1 to TRBJ2-3; D remains ambiguous. CDR1 and CDR2 (germline): SQVTM, ANQGSEA. The CDR3 consists of 11 residues. V was clipped by 3 bases and J by 0 bases, with 1 base between them. The CDR3 DNA is TGCAGCGTTGACAGCACAGATACGCAGTATTTT. Protein product: CSVDSTDTQYF.

The chain uses TRBV20-1 and TRBJ2-7; no clear D. V lost 4 bases, J lost 4 bases, and 5 bases lay in between. CDR1 DFQATT and CDR2 SNEGSKA come from the germline V gene (reference sequence). The CDR3 consists of 10 residues. The CDR3 sequence is CSANMYEQYF. The CDR3 coding sequence is TGCAGTGCTAACATGTACGAGCAGTACTTC.

The chain links TRBV28 to TRBJ2-3, with D uncertain. Germline assignment: CDR1 MDHEN and CDR2 SYDVKM. This CDR3 spans 13 amino acids. The V end lost 9 bases, the J end lost 1 base, and 11 bases lay between the germline ends. The CDR3 protein is CASWDPRTDTQYF. DNA of the CDR3: TGTGCCAGTTGGGATCCTCGCACAGATACGCAGTATTTT.

The gene calls are TRBV28 and TRBJ2-7; possibly TRBD2 for D (5 bases). The V gene's germline CDR1 is MDHEN and CDR2 SYDVKM. With 5 bases removed from V and 1 base from J, the gap between germline ends came to 15 bases. The length of the CDR3 is 15 residues. CDR3 nucleotide sequence: TGTGCCAGCAGTAAGGCGGGTGCTCAGTCCTACGAGCAGTACTTC. It encodes CASSKAGAQSYEQYF.

The chain recombines TRBV29-1 with TRBJ2-3; the D gene is possibly TRBD2 (5 bases). V lost 5 bases to trimming and J lost 1 base, with 10 bases between them. The CDR3 has 13 amino acids. The germline V gene encodes CDR1 SQVTM and CDR2 ANQGSEA. The CDR3 nucleotides are TGCAGCGTTAATGTGGGAGGCACAGATACGCAGTATTTT. This gives the protein CSVNVGGTDTQYF.

The chain recombines TRBV30 with TRBJ1-5; TRBD1 aligns across 8 bases. Losses at the gene ends were 3 bases for V and 4 bases for J; bases not matched to a gene: 2. CDR1 is GTSNPN and CDR2 is SVGIG in the germline V gene (reference sequence). There are 13 residues in the CDR3. Here the CDR3 reads CAWRTGVNQPQHF. The CDR3 DNA is TGTGCCTGGAGGACAGGGGTTAATCAGCCCCAGCATTTT.

V gene TRBV5-4 combines with J gene TRBJ1-5; D is unclear. Germline V CDR1 and CDR2: SGHNT, YYREEE (reference sequence). The germline V and J ends were trimmed by 3 bases and 4 bases, with 8 bases remaining between them. This CDR3 has 13 residues. The CDR3: CASSSTPNQPQHF. The CDR3 DNA follows: TGTGCCAGCAGCTCTACTCCGAATCAGCCCCAGCATTTT.

This clone was counted only a few times. The V gene is TRBV30, the J gene TRBJ2-2; D is unresolved. Germline CDR1 is GTSNPN and CDR2 is SVGIG (reference sequence). The CDR3 is 12 amino acids. V was pared by 5 bases and J by 5 bases, with 9 bases between. This CDR3 is CAWEMGTGELFF. The DNA of the CDR3 is TGTGCCTGGGAGATGGGGACCGGGGAGCTGTTTTTT.

The sample holds a few counts of this clone. This chain joins TRBV30 and TRBJ2-2; D unclear. Germline V gives CDR1 GTSNPN, CDR2 SVGIG (reference sequence). Trimming removed 2 bases at V and 4 bases at J, with 5 bases between. This CDR3 contains 12 residues. This chain's CDR3 is CAWSRFTGELFF. CDR3 coding DNA: TGTGCCTGGAGTAGATTCACCGGGGAGCTGTTTTTT.

This clone showed up just a few times. The V and J genes are TRBV28 and TRBJ2-5, with D tentatively TRBD1 (6 bases). The germline V and J ends were trimmed by 2 bases and 5 bases, with 12 bases remaining between them. This CDR3 spans 14 amino acids. CDR1 is MDHEN, CDR2 SYDVKM, per germline. CDR3 amino acids: CASSLVRGSETQYF. The CDR3 nucleotides read TGTGCCAGCAGTTTAGTCAGGGGCTCGGAGACCCAGTACTTC.

This clone was seen just once. This chain uses TRBV30 with TRBJ1-5, with 9 bases aligning to TRBD1. This CDR3 is 16 amino acids long. Germline CDR1 reads GTSNPN; CDR2 reads SVGIG (reference sequence). J lost 7 bases, V lost 2 bases, and 12 bases had no gene match. The CDR3 region is CAWSTGGAPLGQPQHF. The CDR3 DNA follows: TGTGCCTGGAGTACAGGGGGCGCCCCCTTGGGCCAGCCCCAGCATTTT.

This rearrangement joins TRBV7-7 to TRBJ2-2; 7 bases map to TRBD1. Germline V gene data show CDR1 as SSHAT and CDR2 as FNYEAQ (reference sequence). V gave up 1 base and J gave up 1 base; unmatched junction bases: 0. The CDR3 loop spans 15 amino acids. CDR3 loop: CASSLGTGNTGELFF. The CDR3 DNA reads TGTGCCAGCAGCTTAGGGACAGGGAACACCGGGGAGCTGTTTTTT.

The rearrangement joins TRBV28 to TRBJ2-1; D is uncertain. This CDR3 spans 13 amino acids. Trimming took off 2 bases at V and 8 bases at J, with 10 bases between the two ends. Germline loops: CDR1 MDHEN, CDR2 SYDVKM. The chain's CDR3 is CASSLGSPHEQFF. The CDR3 nucleotides are TGTGCCAGCAGTTTAGGCTCCCCCCATGAGCAGTTCTTC.

This chain uses TRBV29-1 with TRBJ1-3; D is ambiguous. The CDR3 covers 12 residues. Germline-derived CDR1 and CDR2 are SQVTM and ANQGSEA. V lost 3 bases and J 0 bases, leaving 3 bases between the germline ends. The CDR3 DNA reads as TGCAGCGTTGAGGGCTCTGGAAACACCATATATTTT. It yields the protein CSVEGSGNTIYF.

The chain combines TRBV4-2 with TRBJ2-3, with D unresolved. This CDR3 comprises 16 residues. Germline CDR1 and CDR2: LGHNA and YNFKEQ. Trimming cost V 0 bases and J 1 base, with 11 bases left between them. CDR3 DNA sequence: TGTGCCAGCAGCCAAGATCTAAGTAGGGGCACAGATACGCAGTATTTT. Translation: CASSQDLSRGTDTQYF.